This TCR beta chain was captured in a study of early T cells in non-severe SARS-CoV-2 infection. TCRdb itself ran the 5' RACE reads through MiXCR, one entry per CDR3 protein. The table shows approximately 100,000 distinct CDR3 sequences, with 14% occurring only once. This clonotype was detected only a few times. The CDR3 has 13 residues. V gave up 2 bases and J gave up 8 bases, with 10 bases separating them. Germline lookup yields CDR1 SEHNR and CDR2 FQNEAQ (reference sequence). The sequencing sample was made of whole blood. The V call is TRBV7-9, the J call TRBJ2-1; D gene ambiguous. The TCR was taken from an adult who was a healthcare worker with PCR-confirmed SARS-CoV-2 infection or an uninfected control (not recorded which). The CDR3 nucleotides read TGTGCCAGCAGCTTAAAGGGTTCCCATGAGCAGTTCTTC. Its protein is CASSLKGSHEQFF.